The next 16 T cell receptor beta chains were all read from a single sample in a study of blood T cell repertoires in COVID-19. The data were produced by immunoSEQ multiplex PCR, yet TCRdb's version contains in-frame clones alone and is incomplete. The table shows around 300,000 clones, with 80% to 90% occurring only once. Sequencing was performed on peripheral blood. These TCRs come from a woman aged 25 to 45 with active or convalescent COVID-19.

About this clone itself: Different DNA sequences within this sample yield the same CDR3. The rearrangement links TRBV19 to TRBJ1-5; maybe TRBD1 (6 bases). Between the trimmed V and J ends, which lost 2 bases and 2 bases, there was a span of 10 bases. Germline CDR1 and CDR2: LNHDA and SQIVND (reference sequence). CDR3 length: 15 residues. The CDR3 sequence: CASSIRGGGNQPQHF. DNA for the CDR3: TGTGCCAGTAGTATAAGGGGGGGAGGCAATCAGCCCCAGCATTTT.

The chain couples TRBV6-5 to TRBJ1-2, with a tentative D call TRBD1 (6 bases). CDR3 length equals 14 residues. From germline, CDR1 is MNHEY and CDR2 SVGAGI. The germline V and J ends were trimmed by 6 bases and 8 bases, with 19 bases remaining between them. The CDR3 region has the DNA TGTGCCAGCAGCCCAAAACAGGGAGTTGGAGGCTACACCTTC. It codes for CASSPKQGVGGYTF.

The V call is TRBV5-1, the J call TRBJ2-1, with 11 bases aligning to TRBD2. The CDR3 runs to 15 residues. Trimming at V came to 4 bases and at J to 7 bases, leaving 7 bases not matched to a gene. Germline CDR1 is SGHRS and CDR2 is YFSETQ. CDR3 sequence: CASSVGLAARNEQFF. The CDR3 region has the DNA TGCGCCAGCAGCGTGGGACTAGCGGCAAGGAATGAGCAGTTCTTC.

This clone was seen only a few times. This chain's CDR3 is CASSNPGQGNTIYF. Here the CDR3 DNA reads TGTGCCAGCAGCAACCCGGGACAGGGGAACACCATATATTTT. The chain combines TRBV2 with TRBJ1-3; TRBD1 agrees at 10 bases. This CDR3 has 14 amino acids. Germline CDR1 SNHLY, CDR2 FYNNEI. V lost 6 bases to trimming and J lost 7 bases; unmatched junction nucleotides: 6.

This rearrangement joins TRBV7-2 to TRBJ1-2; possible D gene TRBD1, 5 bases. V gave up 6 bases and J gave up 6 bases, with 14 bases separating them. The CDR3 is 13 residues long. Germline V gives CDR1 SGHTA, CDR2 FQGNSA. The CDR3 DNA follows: TGTGCCAGCAGAACAGGAGGGTACCATGGCTACACCTTC. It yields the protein CASRTGGYHGYTF.

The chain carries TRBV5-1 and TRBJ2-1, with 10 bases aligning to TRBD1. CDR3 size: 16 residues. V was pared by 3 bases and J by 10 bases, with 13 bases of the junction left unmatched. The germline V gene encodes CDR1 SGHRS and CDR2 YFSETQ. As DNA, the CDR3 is TGCGCCAGCAGCTCACAGGGTCCGACAGGGGGCCGGGAGCAGTTCTTC. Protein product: CASSSQGPTGGREQFF.

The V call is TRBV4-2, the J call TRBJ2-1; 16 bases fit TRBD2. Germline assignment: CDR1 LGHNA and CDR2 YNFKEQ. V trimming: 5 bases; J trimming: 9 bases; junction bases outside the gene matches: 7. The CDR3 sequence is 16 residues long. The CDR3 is CASSGTSGGAYVEQFF. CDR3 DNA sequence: TGTGCCAGCAGCGGGACTAGCGGGGGGGCGTATGTTGAGCAGTTCTTC.

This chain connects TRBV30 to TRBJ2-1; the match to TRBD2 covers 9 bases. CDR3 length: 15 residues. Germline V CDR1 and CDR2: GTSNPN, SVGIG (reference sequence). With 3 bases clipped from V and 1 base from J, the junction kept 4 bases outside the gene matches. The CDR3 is CAWSRGGVSYNEQFF. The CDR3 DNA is TGTGCCTGGAGCCGCGGGGGGGTTTCCTACAATGAGCAGTTCTTC.

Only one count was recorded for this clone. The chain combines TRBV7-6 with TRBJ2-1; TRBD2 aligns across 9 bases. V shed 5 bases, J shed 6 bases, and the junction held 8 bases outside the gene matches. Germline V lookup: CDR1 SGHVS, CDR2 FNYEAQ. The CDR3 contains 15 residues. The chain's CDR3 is CASSNPLAGPNEQFF. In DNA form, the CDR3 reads TGTGCCAGCAGCAACCCTCTAGCGGGGCCCAATGAGCAGTTCTTC.

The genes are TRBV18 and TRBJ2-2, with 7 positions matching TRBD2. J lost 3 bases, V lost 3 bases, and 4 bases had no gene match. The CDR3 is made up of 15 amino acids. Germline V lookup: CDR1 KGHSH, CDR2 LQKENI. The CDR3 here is CASSPKAGDTGELFF. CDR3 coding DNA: TGTGCCAGCTCACCGAAGGCGGGGGACACCGGGGAGCTGTTTTTT. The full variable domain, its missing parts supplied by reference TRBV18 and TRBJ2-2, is NAGVMQNPRHLVRRRGQEARLRCSPMKGHSHVYWYRQLPEEGLKFMVYLQKENIIDESGMPKERFSAEFPKEGPSILRIQQVVRGDSAAYFCASSPKAGDTGELFFGEGSRLTVL.

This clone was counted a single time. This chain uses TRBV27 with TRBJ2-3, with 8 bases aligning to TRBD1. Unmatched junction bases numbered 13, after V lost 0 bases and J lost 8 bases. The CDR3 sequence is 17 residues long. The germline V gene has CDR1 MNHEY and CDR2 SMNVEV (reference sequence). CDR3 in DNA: TGTGCCAGCAGTTTATCGATCGGACAGGGATCCCAGGGTACGCAGTATTTT. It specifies CASSLSIGQGSQGTQYF.

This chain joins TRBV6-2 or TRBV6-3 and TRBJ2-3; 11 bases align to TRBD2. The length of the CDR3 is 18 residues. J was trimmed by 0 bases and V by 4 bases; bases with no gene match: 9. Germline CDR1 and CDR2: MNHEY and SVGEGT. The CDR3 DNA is TGTGCCAGCAGTTCCGGGACTAGCGGACCCCCTAGCACAGATACGCAGTATTTT. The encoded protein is CASSSGTSGPPSTDTQYF.

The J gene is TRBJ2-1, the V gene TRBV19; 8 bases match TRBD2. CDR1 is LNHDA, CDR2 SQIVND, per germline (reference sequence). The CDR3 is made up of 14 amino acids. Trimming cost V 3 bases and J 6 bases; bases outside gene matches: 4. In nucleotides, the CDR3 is TGTGCCAGTAGTATCGGGGGGGCCGTCAATGAGCAGTTCTTC. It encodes CASSIGGAVNEQFF.

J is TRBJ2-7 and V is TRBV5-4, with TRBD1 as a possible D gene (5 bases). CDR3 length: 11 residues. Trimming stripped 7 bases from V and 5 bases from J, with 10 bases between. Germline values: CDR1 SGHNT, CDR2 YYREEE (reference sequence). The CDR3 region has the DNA TGTGCCAGCCGCTCAGGGCACGAGCAGTACTTC. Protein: CASRSGHEQYF.

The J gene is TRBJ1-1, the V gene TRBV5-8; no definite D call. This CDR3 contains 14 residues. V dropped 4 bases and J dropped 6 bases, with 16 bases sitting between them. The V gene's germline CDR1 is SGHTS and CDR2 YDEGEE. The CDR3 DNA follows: TGTGCCAGCAGCCGGAGGATCATAAACGCTGAAGCTTTCTTT. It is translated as CASSRRIINAEAFF.

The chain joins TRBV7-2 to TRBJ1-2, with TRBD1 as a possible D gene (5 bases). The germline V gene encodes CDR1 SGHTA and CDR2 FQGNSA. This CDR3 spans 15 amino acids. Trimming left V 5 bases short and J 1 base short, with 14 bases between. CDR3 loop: CASSPNAGGNYGYTF. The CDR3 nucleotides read TGTGCCAGCAGCCCGAATGCGGGGGGTAACTATGGCTACACCTTC.